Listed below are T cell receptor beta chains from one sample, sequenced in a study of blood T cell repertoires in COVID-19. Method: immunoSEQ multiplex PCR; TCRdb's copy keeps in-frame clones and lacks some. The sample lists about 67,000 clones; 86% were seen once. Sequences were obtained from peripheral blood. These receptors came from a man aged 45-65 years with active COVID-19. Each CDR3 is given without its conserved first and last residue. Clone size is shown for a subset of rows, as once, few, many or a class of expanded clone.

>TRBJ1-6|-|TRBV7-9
ASSLQGGDNSPLH
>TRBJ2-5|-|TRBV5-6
ASSFWSKQETQY
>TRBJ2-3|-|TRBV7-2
ASSFALKREGPDTQY
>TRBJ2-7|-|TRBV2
ASSTGPYEQY
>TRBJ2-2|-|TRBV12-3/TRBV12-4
ASSLWGGGELF
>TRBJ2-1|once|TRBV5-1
ASSLVTGGASEQF
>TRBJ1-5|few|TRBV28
ASSPPGQGTSQPQH
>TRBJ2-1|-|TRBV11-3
ASSRDRGPESPFYNEQF
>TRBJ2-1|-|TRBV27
ASSLSGEQF
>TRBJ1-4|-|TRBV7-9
ASSLGDRGRGEKLF
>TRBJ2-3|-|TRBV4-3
ASSQRGNPSTDTQY
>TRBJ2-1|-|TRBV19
ASSRGSSYNEQF
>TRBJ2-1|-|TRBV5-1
ASSFGQGRGRFNEQF
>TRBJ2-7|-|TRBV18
ASSSRDRAYEQY
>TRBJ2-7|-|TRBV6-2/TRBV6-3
ASSYLQMLSYEQY
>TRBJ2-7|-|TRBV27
ASSFGGEQY
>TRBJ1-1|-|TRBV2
ASASSQGWAMDTEAF
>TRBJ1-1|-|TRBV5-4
ASSSGRQGSTEAF
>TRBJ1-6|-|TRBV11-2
ASSSGSVSYNSPLH
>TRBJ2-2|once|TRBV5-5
ASSTWGGRSTGELF
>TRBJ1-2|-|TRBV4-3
ASSPGQSYGYT
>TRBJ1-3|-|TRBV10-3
AISESRPVSGNTIY
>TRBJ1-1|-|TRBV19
ASTPPGRGPNTEAF
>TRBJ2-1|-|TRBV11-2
ASSPALGGQF
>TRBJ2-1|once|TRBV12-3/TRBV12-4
ASTNLAPNEQF
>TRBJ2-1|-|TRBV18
ASSVRSSGMPSSYNEQF
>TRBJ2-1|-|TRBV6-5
AARLDRVSHEQF
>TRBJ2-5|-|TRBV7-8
ASSFQGARQETQY
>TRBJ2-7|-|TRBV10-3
ATGGLGMGSYEQY
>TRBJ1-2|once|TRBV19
ASSRGGQGWAGYT
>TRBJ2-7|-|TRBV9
ASSVDLNTYEQY